Described below is a single T cell receptor beta chain sequence and its context. Its antigen is undetermined. V shed 2 bases, J shed 1 base, and the junction held 13 bases outside the gene matches. The length of the CDR3 is 19 residues. Germline CDR1 is KGHSH and CDR2 is LQKENI. Some clones are missing from TCRdb's copy, which holds only in-frame ones; the method was immunoSEQ multiplex PCR. Of some 180,000 clones detected, about nine tenths appear once; the ten largest clones hold about 2.1%. This sample stems from a study of T cell responses to AZD1222 COVID-19 vaccine. The study, taken as a whole, reports: When two AZD1222 doses had been given, Spike-specific TCR breadth and depth rose. Nearly half of spike-specific TCRs reportedly go after variant regions that carry no mutations. Researchers report vaccine-associated CD4 TCRs spanning spike, with dominance at 160-218 and 743-854.

The chain joins TRBV18 to TRBJ2-5, with 10 bases matching TRBD2. The sample was peripheral blood, taken 28 days after the second AZD1222 dose. This clonotype was obtained from an adult who received the AZD1222 COVID-19 vaccine. CDR3 region: CASSPTTPSGSRGQETQYF. CDR3 bases: TGTGCCAGCTCACCAACGACGCCTAGCGGGAGTAGGGGCCAAGAGACCCAGTACTTC.